A selection of T cell receptor beta chains follows, all from one sample in a study of radiotherapy plus CTLA-4 blockade in lung cancer. Some clones are missing from TCRdb's copy, which holds only in-frame ones; the method was immunoSEQ multiplex PCR. The sample lists 48,000 or so clones, roughly 81% occurring once. The source was peripheral blood, collected from a patient treated with radiotherapy plus ipilimumab. The receptors here all came from a human donor with non-small cell lung cancer whose response to radiotherapy plus ipilimumab could not be evaluated. CDR3s include the opening cysteine and the closing phenylalanine or tryptophan. The D gene is left open where the match is weak.

j_call v_call d_call cdr3_aa cdr3_nt
TRBJ2-5 TRBV27 . CASSSGLVETQYF TGTGCCAGCAGTTCCGGGTTGGTGGAGACCCAGTACTTC
TRBJ2-1 TRBV7-3 . CASSLTDRGGGDEQFF TGTGCCAGCAGCTTAACAGACAGGGGAGGGGGCGATGAGCAGTTCTTC
TRBJ1-4 TRBV6-6 TRBD1 CASSKGQTFTGEKLFF TGTGCCAGCAGTAAGGGACAGACCTTTACGGGTGAAAAACTGTTTTTT
TRBJ1-5 TRBV6-6 TRBD1 CASTHRDSNNQPQHF TGTGCCAGCACCCACCGGGACAGCAACAATCAGCCCCAGCATTTT
TRBJ1-4 TRBV4-3 TRBD1 CASSKAGTGVEELFF TGCGCCAGCAGCAAGGCCGGGACAGGTGTAGAAGAACTGTTTTTT
TRBJ2-6 TRBV10-3 . CAISVRGLSGANVLTF TGTGCCATCAGTGTCCGGGGACTCTCTGGGGCCAACGTCCTGACTTTC
TRBJ1-2 TRBV6-1 TRBD1 CASSVPKGQGHGYTF TGTGCCAGCAGTGTCCCCAAAGGACAGGGCCATGGCTACACCTTC
TRBJ2-3 TRBV4-1 TRBD1 CASSQVRGRRTDTQYF TGCGCCAGCAGCCAAGTCAGGGGGCGACGGACAGATACGCAGTATTTT
TRBJ1-1 TRBV2 TRBD1 CASSRFIGLTGENTEAFF TGTGCCAGCAGTAGATTCATTGGGCTGACAGGGGAGAACACTGAAGCTTTCTTT
TRBJ2-5 TRBV29-1 TRBD1 CSVEGDRVEETQYF TGCAGCGTGGAGGGGGACAGGGTAGAGGAGACCCAGTACTTC
TRBJ2-5 TRBV6-5 TRBD2 CASRGLAVQETQYF TGTGCCAGCAGAGGACTAGCGGTACAAGAGACCCAGTACTTC
TRBJ2-2 TRBV30 . CAWSGPPGTGELFF TGTGCCTGGTCAGGGCCGCCGGGCACCGGGGAGCTGTTTTTT
TRBJ1-1 TRBV23-1 TRBD1 CASSQFGGGKNTEAFF TGCGCCAGCAGTCAATTTGGAGGGGGCAAGAACACTGAAGCTTTCTTT
TRBJ2-5 TRBV4-3 TRBD2 CASSLGTSGSTETQYF TGCGCCAGCAGCCTCGGGACTAGCGGGAGTACTGAGACCCAGTACTTC
TRBJ2-6 TRBV7-3 . CASSATSGLNGPGANVLTF TGTGCCAGCAGCGCTACCTCCGGCCTAAATGGGCCTGGGGCCAACGTCCTGACTTTC